This T cell receptor beta chain was obtained from a study of blood T cell repertoires in COVID-19. The overall study: Italy, Spain and the United States were the sources of the convalescent and acute COVID-19 samples.

This clone was counted a single time. The germline gives CDR1 MNHEY, CDR2 SMNVEV (reference sequence). The V gene lost 2 bases and the J gene lost 0 bases, with 8 bases spanning the gap. The CDR3 extends over 14 amino acids. As handled by the study authors: The authors estimated nucleated cell counts from reference gene primer amplification. TCRdb keeps only in-frame clones here, not all; method: immunoSEQ multiplex PCR. The V and J calls and clone size come from that table; D and trimming were worked out from the DNA. The profile covers some 94,000 clones, with around nine tenths appearing a single time and approximately 20% taken by the ten largest.

Sample: peripheral blood. This clonotype was sampled from a woman between 55 and 75 years old with COVID-19, enrolled during active disease. The chain recombines TRBV27 with TRBJ2-7; D gene uncertain. The CDR3 here is CASSLGRNSYEQYF. CDR3 nucleotides: TGTGCCAGCAGTTTAGGCAGGAACTCCTACGAGCAGTACTTC.